This T cell receptor beta chain was recovered during a study of cytomegalovirus exposure and HLA in healthy donors. Points on this clone: Antigen unknown.

Study-wide results and caveats: Roughly uniform depth of sequencing across donors was assumed in presence/absence analyses.

Researchers ran the PCR with 60 Vbeta and 13 Jbeta primers. The table came from immunoSEQ multiplex PCR; TCRdb's copy has only in-frame clones and leaves some out. The table lists about 98,000 clones, roughly two thirds of them singletons. Germline-derived CDR1 and CDR2 are SNHLY and FYNNEI. The V end was cut by 8 bases, the J end by 5 bases, with 19 bases between. There are 15 residues in the CDR3. This receptor was identified in a female donor in good health and CMV-seronegative. The chain carries TRBV2 and TRBJ2-1; TRBD2 might be the D (6 bases). The specimen sequenced was PBMCs. CDR3 residues: CASAGRGSSHNEQFF. In DNA, the CDR3 is TGTGCCAGCGCTGGTCGGGGGAGTAGCCACAATGAGCAGTTCTTC.